This is a list of T cell receptor beta chains from one sample in a study of T cell responses to AZD1222 COVID-19 vaccine. Sequenced by immunoSEQ multiplex PCR; TCRdb stores in-frame clones only, minus some. The table lists about 150,000 clones, more than 85% of them singletons, with roughly 1.6% in the top ten. This specimen was peripheral blood, taken 28 days after the second AZD1222 dose. These receptors were collected from an adult who received the AZD1222 COVID-19 vaccine. Both conserved end residues are part of each CDR3. D genes are given only for firm matches. Clone size, where shown, is once, few, many, or a class for clones that have expanded.

J: TRBJ1-1; V: TRBV18; size: NA; D: TRBD1; CDR3: CASSPTRDRGRRNTEAFF; DNA: TGTGCCAGCTCACCGACCCGGGACAGGGGAAGAAGGAACACTGAAGCTTTCTTT
J: TRBJ2-7; V: TRBV28; size: NA; D: TRBD2; CDR3: CASSLGRGNEQYF; DNA: TGTGCCAGCAGTTTAGGGCGGGGGAACGAGCAGTACTTC
J: TRBJ2-1; V: TRBV19; size: NA; D: NA; CDR3: CASSITSTSEQFF; DNA: TGTGCCAGTAGTATTACATCGACGAGTGAGCAGTTCTTC
J: TRBJ1-1; V: TRBV5-5; size: NA; D: NA; CDR3: CASSTRAIPGTEAFF; DNA: TGTGCCAGCAGCACGAGGGCCATACCTGGGACTGAAGCTTTCTTT
J: TRBJ1-5; V: TRBV19; size: NA; D: NA; CDR3: CASSMGAQPQHF; DNA: TGTGCCAGTAGTATGGGGGCTCAGCCCCAGCATTTT
J: TRBJ2-1; V: TRBV24-1; size: NA; D: TRBD2; CDR3: CATSGPPRVAGGNEQFF; DNA: TGTGCCACCAGTGGCCCTCCAAGGGTAGCGGGAGGCAATGAGCAGTTCTTC
J: TRBJ2-1; V: TRBV15; size: once; D: NA; CDR3: CATSRDRRSTYNEQFF; DNA: TGTGCCACCAGCAGAGATAGGCGAAGTACCTACAATGAGCAGTTCTTC
J: TRBJ1-1; V: TRBV4-1; size: NA; D: NA; CDR3: CASSLQENTEAFF; DNA: TGCGCCAGCAGCCTACAGGAGAACACTGAAGCTTTCTTT
J: TRBJ1-1; V: TRBV6-4; size: NA; D: TRBD1; CDR3: CASSVFGTGGTEAFF; DNA: TGTGCCAGCAGTGTTTTCGGGACAGGGGGCACTGAAGCTTTCTTT
J: TRBJ2-7; V: TRBV9; size: NA; D: NA; CDR3: CASSVGGYNEQYF; DNA: TGTGCCAGCAGCGTAGGGGGGTACAACGAGCAGTACTTC
J: TRBJ2-5; V: TRBV3-1/TRBV3-2; size: NA; D: TRBD2; CDR3: CASSQDWASGGDDQETQYF; DNA: TGTGCCAGCAGCCAAGATTGGGCTAGCGGGGGGGATGACCAAGAGACCCAGTACTTC
J: TRBJ2-7; V: TRBV7-9; size: NA; D: TRBD1; CDR3: CASSSGGPYHEQYF; DNA: TGTGCCAGCAGCTCAGGGGGCCCGTACCACGAGCAGTACTTC
J: TRBJ1-3; V: TRBV9; size: NA; D: NA; CDR3: CASRDHSDGNTIYF; DNA: TGTGCCAGCAGAGACCACTCCGATGGAAACACCATATATTTT
J: TRBJ2-3; V: TRBV7-9; size: NA; D: TRBD2; CDR3: CASSPGTSGKDTQYF; DNA: TGTGCCAGCAGCCCCGGGACTAGCGGGAAGGATACGCAGTATTTT
J: TRBJ1-2; V: TRBV27; size: NA; D: NA; CDR3: CASSFDRLVADGYTF; DNA: TGTGCCAGCAGTTTCGACAGGCTGGTAGCGGATGGCTACACCTTC
J: TRBJ2-7; V: TRBV7-2; size: NA; D: NA; CDR3: CASSLEVLRAGEQYF; DNA: TGTGCCAGCAGCTTAGAGGTTCTCAGGGCAGGCGAGCAGTACTTC
J: TRBJ2-2; V: TRBV9; size: NA; D: NA; CDR3: CASSQAAGELFF; DNA: TGTGCCAGCAGCCAGGCCGCCGGGGAGCTGTTTTTT
J: TRBJ2-6; V: TRBV19; size: NA; D: NA; CDR3: CASTSGGATGANVLTF; DNA: TGTGCCAGTACGTCCGGGGGCGCGACTGGGGCCAACGTCCTGACTTTC
J: TRBJ1-1; V: TRBV6-5; size: NA; D: TRBD1; CDR3: CASSLGGGGTEAFF; DNA: TGTGCCAGCAGTCTAGGGGGCGGGGGGACTGAAGCTTTCTTT
J: TRBJ1-5; V: TRBV28; size: NA; D: NA; CDR3: CASSSVRGRGQPQHF; DNA: TGTGCCAGCAGCTCGGTCCGCGGGCGAGGACAGCCCCAGCATTTT
J: TRBJ2-1; V: TRBV7-9; size: NA; D: NA; CDR3: CASSSRVSGNNEQFF; DNA: TGTGCCAGCAGCTCCCGAGTTTCGGGGAACAATGAGCAGTTCTTC
J: TRBJ1-1; V: TRBV25-1; size: NA; D: NA; CDR3: CASSANGGYEAFF; DNA: TGTGCCAGCAGTGCAAACGGAGGGTATGAAGCTTTCTTT
J: TRBJ2-1; V: TRBV2; size: NA; D: TRBD2; CDR3: CASRRTSGSTNEQFF; DNA: TGTGCCAGCAGGAGGACTAGCGGGAGTACGAATGAGCAGTTCTTC
J: TRBJ1-2; V: TRBV28; size: NA; D: NA; CDR3: CASESNYGYTF; DNA: TGTGCCAGCGAGAGTAACTATGGCTACACCTTC
J: TRBJ1-2; V: TRBV4-1; size: NA; D: NA; CDR3: CASSQPLQSRIYGYTF; DNA: TGCGCCAGCAGCCAACCTCTGCAAAGCAGGATCTATGGCTACACCTTC
J: TRBJ2-5; V: TRBV7-7; size: NA; D: NA; CDR3: CASSLGSGAYQETQYF; DNA: TGTGCTAGCAGCCTCGGTTCAGGGGCGTACCAAGAGACCCAGTACTTC
J: TRBJ1-3; V: TRBV18; size: NA; D: NA; CDR3: CASSPSTEGNTIYF; DNA: TGTGCCAGCTCACCTAGCACGGAAGGAAACACCATATATTTT
J: TRBJ1-5; V: TRBV6-5; size: NA; D: NA; CDR3: CASRPPGGMNQPQHF; DNA: TGTGCCAGCAGGCCGCCCGGCGGTATGAATCAGCCCCAGCATTTT
J: TRBJ2-5; V: TRBV7-2; size: NA; D: NA; CDR3: CASSLDQQETQYF; DNA: TGTGCCAGCAGCTTAGACCAGCAAGAGACCCAGTACTTC
J: TRBJ1-2; V: TRBV19; size: once; D: TRBD1; CDR3: CASSTGQGGSYGYTF; DNA: TGTGCCAGTAGTACCGGACAGGGGGGGTCCTATGGCTACACCTTC
J: TRBJ2-5; V: TRBV7-9; size: NA; D: TRBD1; CDR3: CASSSRDRVQETQYF; DNA: TGTGCCAGCAGCTCCAGGGACAGGGTACAAGAGACCCAGTACTTC
J: TRBJ1-3; V: TRBV7-8; size: NA; D: TRBD1; CDR3: CASGSPGGSTGNTIYF; DNA: TGTGCCAGCGGAAGCCCAGGGGGTTCAACTGGAAACACCATATATTTT
J: TRBJ2-7; V: TRBV6-5; size: NA; D: TRBD2; CDR3: CASSYSTSGRGYEQYF; DNA: TGTGCCAGCAGTTACTCAACTAGCGGGAGAGGATACGAGCAGTACTTC
J: TRBJ1-1; V: TRBV30; size: NA; D: NA; CDR3: CAWSVGTGTEAFF; DNA: TGTGCCTGGAGTGTAGGAACAGGCACTGAAGCTTTCTTT
J: TRBJ2-2; V: TRBV27; size: NA; D: NA; CDR3: CASSFRSRTWNTGELFF; DNA: TGTGCCAGCAGTTTTCGCTCGCGGACATGGAACACCGGGGAGCTGTTTTTT
J: TRBJ1-2; V: TRBV4-1; size: NA; D: NA; CDR3: CASTQTQLNYGYTF; DNA: TGCGCCAGCACCCAGACACAGCTAAACTATGGCTACACCTTC
J: TRBJ2-1; V: TRBV4-1; size: once; D: NA; CDR3: CASSQADLGLQYNEQFF; DNA: TGCGCCAGCAGCCAAGCCGACCTGGGACTCCAATACAATGAGCAGTTCTTC
J: TRBJ1-2; V: TRBV19; size: NA; D: TRBD1; CDR3: CASRSTGGTEGYTF; DNA: TGTGCCAGTAGGAGTACAGGGGGCACGGAGGGCTACACCTTC
J: TRBJ1-1; V: TRBV6-4; size: NA; D: TRBD1; CDR3: CASRQTGPNTEAFF; DNA: TGTGCCAGCAGACAGACAGGGCCGAACACTGAAGCTTTCTTT
J: TRBJ2-7; V: TRBV30; size: NA; D: TRBD1; CDR3: CAWSTDRGSYEQYF; DNA: TGTGCCTGGAGTACAGACAGGGGGTCCTACGAGCAGTACTTC
J: TRBJ2-1; V: TRBV18; size: NA; D: NA; CDR3: CASSPLAPSDSYNEQFF; DNA: TGTGCCAGCTCACCACTCGCCCCTAGCGACTCCTACAATGAGCAGTTCTTC
J: TRBJ1-1; V: TRBV5-8; size: NA; D: NA; CDR3: CASSLGNRVSTEAFF; DNA: TGTGCCAGCAGCTTGGGAAACAGGGTTTCCACTGAAGCTTTCTTT
J: TRBJ2-7; V: TRBV2; size: once; D: NA; CDR3: CASSAYSHNTYEQYF; DNA: TGTGCCAGCAGCGCTTATTCTCACAACACCTACGAGCAGTACTTC
J: TRBJ1-4; V: TRBV10-3; size: NA; D: NA; CDR3: CAIKQQEGEKLFF; DNA: TGTGCCATCAAGCAACAGGAGGGCGAAAAACTGTTTTTT
J: TRBJ2-3; V: TRBV4-2; size: NA; D: TRBD2; CDR3: CASSQGDGGAKADTQYF; DNA: TGTGCCAGCAGCCAAGGAGACGGGGGGGCCAAGGCAGATACGCAGTATTTT
J: TRBJ2-1; V: TRBV28; size: NA; D: NA; CDR3: CASSLSGEINEQFF; DNA: TGTGCCAGCAGTTTATCAGGGGAGATAAATGAGCAGTTCTTC
J: TRBJ1-1; V: TRBV7-7; size: NA; D: TRBD1; CDR3: CASSLGDREMNTEAFF; DNA: TGTGCTAGCAGCTTAGGGGACAGGGAGATGAACACTGAAGCTTTCTTT
J: TRBJ2-7; V: TRBV5-5; size: NA; D: TRBD1; CDR3: CASSLSTGGSYEQYF; DNA: TGTGCCAGCAGCTTGTCAACAGGGGGCTCCTACGAGCAGTACTTC
J: TRBJ2-1; V: TRBV5-6; size: NA; D: TRBD2; CDR3: CASSFPSGRYNEQFF; DNA: TGTGCCAGCAGCTTTCCTAGCGGGAGGTACAATGAGCAGTTCTTC
J: TRBJ2-7; V: TRBV6-5; size: NA; D: TRBD2; CDR3: CASRWGGAYEQYF; DNA: TGTGCCAGCAGGTGGGGGGGAGCCTACGAGCAGTACTTC
J: TRBJ2-7; V: TRBV4-1; size: NA; D: TRBD1; CDR3: CASSQPRDRLNEQYF; DNA: TGCGCCAGCAGCCAGCCCCGGGACAGGTTAAACGAGCAGTACTTC